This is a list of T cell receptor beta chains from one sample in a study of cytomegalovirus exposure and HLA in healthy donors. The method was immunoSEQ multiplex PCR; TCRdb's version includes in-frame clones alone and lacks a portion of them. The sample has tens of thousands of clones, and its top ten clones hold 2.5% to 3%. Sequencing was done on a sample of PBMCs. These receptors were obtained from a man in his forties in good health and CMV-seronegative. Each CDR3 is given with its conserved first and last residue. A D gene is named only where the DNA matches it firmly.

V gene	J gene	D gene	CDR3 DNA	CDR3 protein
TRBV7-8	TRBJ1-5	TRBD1	TGTGCCAGCAGCTGGGGGACAGGCATTAATCAGCCCCAGCATTTT	CASSWGTGINQPQHF
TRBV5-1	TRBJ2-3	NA	TGCGCCAGCAGCTTTCAGGGCCCCACAGATACGCAGTATTTT	CASSFQGPTDTQYF
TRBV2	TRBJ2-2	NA	TGTGCCAGGGGCATCGGGGAGCTGTTTTTT	CARGIGELFF
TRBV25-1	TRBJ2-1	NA	TGTGCCAGCAGTGAATATATCGGCTCCTACAATGAGCAGTTCTTC	CASSEYIGSYNEQFF
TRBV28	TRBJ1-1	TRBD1	TGTGCCAGCAACCAGGGGGCGAGGACTGAAGCTTTCTTT	CASNQGARTEAFF
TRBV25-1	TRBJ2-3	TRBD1	TGTGCCAGCAGTGAGACCTGGGACAGGGGGCGGGATACGCAGTATTTT	CASSETWDRGRDTQYF
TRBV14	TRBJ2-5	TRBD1	TGTGCCAGCAGCACAAGAGGCAGGGGGCGAAACCAAGAGACCCAGTACTTC	CASSTRGRGRNQETQYF
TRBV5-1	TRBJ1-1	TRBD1	TGCGCCAGCAGTTTTAACAGGGGAGGCCACACTGAAGCTTTCTTT	CASSFNRGGHTEAFF
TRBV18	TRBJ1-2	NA	TGTGCCAGCTCACCACCATCGGAGGGGAGTGGCTACACCTTC	CASSPPSEGSGYTF
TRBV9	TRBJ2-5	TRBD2	TGTGCCAGCAGCATAGGACTAGCGGAGACCCAGTACTTC	CASSIGLAETQYF
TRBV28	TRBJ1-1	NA	TGTGCCAGCAGTCTTCCTTCACCCGGGAGCACTGAAGCTTTCTTT	CASSLPSPGSTEAFF
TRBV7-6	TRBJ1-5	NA	TGTGCCAGCAGCCCACAGGGAGAGGGTCAGCCCCAGCATTTT	CASSPQGEGQPQHF
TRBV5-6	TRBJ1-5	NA	TGTGCCAGCACCTGGGGGGGGCTGGGCAATCAGCCCCAGCATTTT	CASTWGGLGNQPQHF
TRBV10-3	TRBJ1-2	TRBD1	TGTGCCATCAGACGAGACAGGGGAGACTATGGCTACACCTTC	CAIRRDRGDYGYTF
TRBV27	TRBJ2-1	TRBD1	TGTGCCAGCAATAAGCGACAGGGGGCTTGGAATGAGCAGTTCTTC	CASNKRQGAWNEQFF
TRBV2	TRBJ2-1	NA	TGTGCCAGCAAGGAGGTTGACCATGAGCAGTTCTTC	CASKEVDHEQFF
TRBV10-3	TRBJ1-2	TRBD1	TGTGCCATCAGTGAACAGGGGGCCACGGGCTATGGCTACACCTTC	CAISEQGATGYGYTF
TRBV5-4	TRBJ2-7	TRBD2	TGTGCCAGCAGCGAGAATAGCGGGGGCTACGAGCAGTACTTC	CASSENSGGYEQYF
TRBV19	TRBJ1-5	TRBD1	TGTGCCAGTAGTAAGGACAGGAATCAGCCCCAGCATTTT	CASSKDRNQPQHF
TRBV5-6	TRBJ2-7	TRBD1	TGTGCCAGCAGCCCTTTGGGACAGGGGATACACGAGCAGTACTTC	CASSPLGQGIHEQYF
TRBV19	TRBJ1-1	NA	TGTGCCAGTAGTATTCGGAGCACTGAAGCTTTCTTT	CASSIRSTEAFF
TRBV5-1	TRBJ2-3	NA	TGCGCCAGCCGGCCAAATGGGCATTCCACAGATACGCAGTATTTT	CASRPNGHSTDTQYF
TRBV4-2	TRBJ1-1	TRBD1	TGTGCCAGCAGCCAAGGACAGGGGGCGTCCACTGAAGCTTTCTTT	CASSQGQGASTEAFF
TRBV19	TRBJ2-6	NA	TGTGCCAGTAGTGGAAACAGGGGGGCCAACGTCCTGACTTTC	CASSGNRGANVLTF
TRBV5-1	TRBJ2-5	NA	TGCGCCAGCAGCAAGGACGCTGCAACAGGGATGGAGACCCAGTACTTC	CASSKDAATGMETQYF
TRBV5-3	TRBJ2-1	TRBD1	TGTGCCAGAAGCTCTAAGACAGGGGGCTACAATGAGCAGTTCTTC	CARSSKTGGYNEQFF
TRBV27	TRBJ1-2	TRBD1	TGTGCCAGCAGTTTATTTATGGACAGGAGCCAAGCTAACTATGGCTACACCTTC	CASSLFMDRSQANYGYTF
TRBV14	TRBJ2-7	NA	TGTGCCAGCAGTGGACTAGGAGGGGGTCTGGAGCAGTACTTC	CASSGLGGGLEQYF
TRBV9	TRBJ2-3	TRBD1	TGTGCCAGCAGCCCCCGGGACAGGCTGGCTACGCAGTATTTT	CASSPRDRLATQYF
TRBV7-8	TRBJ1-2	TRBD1	TGTGCCAGCGGCAAAGAGGGGGCTGACTATGGCTACACCTTC	CASGKEGADYGYTF
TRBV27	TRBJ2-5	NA	TGTGCCAGCAGTTATTTACCCTTGACACAGAACCAAGAGACCCAGTACTTC	CASSYLPLTQNQETQYF
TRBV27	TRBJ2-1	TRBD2	TGTGCCAGCAGCCAAATCAGCGGGGGGGTAAACAATGAGCAGTTCTTC	CASSQISGGVNNEQFF
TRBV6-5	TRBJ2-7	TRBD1	TGTGCCAGCAGTTACTCTACAGGGGAGAGCTCCTACGAGCAGTACTTC	CASSYSTGESSYEQYF
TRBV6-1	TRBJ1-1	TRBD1	TGTGCCAGCAGTGTGGAGGGGGCTTTGAACACTGAAGCTTTCTTT	CASSVEGALNTEAFF
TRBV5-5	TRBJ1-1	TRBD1	TGTGCCAGCAGCAAGCCGGGACAGGGGGACGCTTTCTTT	CASSKPGQGDAFF
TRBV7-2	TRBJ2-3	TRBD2	TGTGCCAGCAGCCCTAGCGGGGGGGCCGGATATACGCAGTATTTT	CASSPSGGAGYTQYF
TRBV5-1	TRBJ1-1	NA	TGCGCCAGCAGCTCTTCTTGGCTGATGAACACTGAAGCTTTCTTT	CASSSSWLMNTEAFF
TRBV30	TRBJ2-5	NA	TGTGCCTGGAGTGTACAGGGTGGGGAGACCCAGTACTTC	CAWSVQGGETQYF
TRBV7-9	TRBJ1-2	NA	TGTGCCAGCAGCTTAGAGGCGGTTAACTATGGCTACACCTTC	CASSLEAVNYGYTF
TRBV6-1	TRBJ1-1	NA	TGTGCCAGCACGAGAGTAATGAACACTGAAGCTTTCTTT	CASTRVMNTEAFF
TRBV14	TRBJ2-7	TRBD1	TGTGCCAGCAGCCGGACAGGGGGCGCCTACGAGCAGTACTTC	CASSRTGGAYEQYF
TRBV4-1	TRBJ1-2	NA	TGCGCCAGCAGCCAAGCAGTGATGGATGGCTACACCTTC	CASSQAVMDGYTF
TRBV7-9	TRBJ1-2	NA	TGTGCCAGCAGCTTAGAGAACAGTCATGGCTACACCTTC	CASSLENSHGYTF
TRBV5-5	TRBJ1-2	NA	TGTGCCAGCAGCTTGACCCCCGATAGCGGCTACACCTTC	CASSLTPDSGYTF
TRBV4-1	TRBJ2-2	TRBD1	TGCGCCAGTGAGGACAGGGGGTTCACCGGGGAGCTGTTTTTT	CASEDRGFTGELFF
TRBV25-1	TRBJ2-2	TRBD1	TGTGCCAGCAGTGAGGCTACAGGGGGAACCGGGGAGCTGTTTTTT	CASSEATGGTGELFF
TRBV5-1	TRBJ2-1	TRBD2	TGCGCCAGCAGCTTACTAGCGGGGGTCTACAATGAGCAGTTCTTC	CASSLLAGVYNEQFF
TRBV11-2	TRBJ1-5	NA	TGTGCCAGCACCAAGCAAGATGAACTTATAAATAGCAATCAGCCCCAGCATTTT	CASTKQDELINSNQPQHF
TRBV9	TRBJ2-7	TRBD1	TGTGCCAGCAGCAGACGACCGGGACAGGGGGAGGTACGGCACGAGCAGTACTTC	CASSRRPGQGEVRHEQYF
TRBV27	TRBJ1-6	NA	TGTGCCAGCAGTCCCCCCCCAGGCTCTAATTCACCCCTCCACTTT	CASSPPPGSNSPLHF
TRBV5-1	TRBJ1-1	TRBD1	TGCGCCAGCAGCTTTTCCGGGACAGGGGGGACTGAAGCTTTCTTT	CASSFSGTGGTEAFF
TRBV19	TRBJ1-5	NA	TGTGCCAGTAGTCTACAGGCCGTCAATCAGCCCCAGCATTTT	CASSLQAVNQPQHF
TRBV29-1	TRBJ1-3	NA	TGCAGCGTTGGAGTTGGAAACACCATATATTTT	CSVGVGNTIYF
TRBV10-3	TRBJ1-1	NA	TGTGCCATCCGGGAACAGCAGAACACTGAAGCTTTCTTT	CAIREQQNTEAFF
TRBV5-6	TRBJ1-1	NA	TGTGCCAGCAGCCCGAGAGCCGGGGTTAAGTTCCGAACTGAAGCTTTCTTT	CASSPRAGVKFRTEAFF
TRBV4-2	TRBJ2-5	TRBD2	TGTGCCAGCAGCCAAGAACCGGGGGGGCAGCGGGGGGAGACCCAGTACTTC	CASSQEPGGQRGETQYF
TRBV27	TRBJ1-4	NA	TGTGCCAGCAGTCTAATAGGGAGTGAAAAACTGTTTTTT	CASSLIGSEKLFF
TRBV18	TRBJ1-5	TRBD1	TGTGCCAGCTCACTGCAGGGGGATAGCAATCAGCCCCAGCATTTT	CASSLQGDSNQPQHF
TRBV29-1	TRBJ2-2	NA	TGCAGCGTTGTATCCCCGGCAGGCGGGGAGCTGTTTTTT	CSVVSPAGGELFF
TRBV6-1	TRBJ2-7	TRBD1	TGTGCCAGCAGTCCCAGGACAGGGTCTGGCGAGCAGTACTTC	CASSPRTGSGEQYF